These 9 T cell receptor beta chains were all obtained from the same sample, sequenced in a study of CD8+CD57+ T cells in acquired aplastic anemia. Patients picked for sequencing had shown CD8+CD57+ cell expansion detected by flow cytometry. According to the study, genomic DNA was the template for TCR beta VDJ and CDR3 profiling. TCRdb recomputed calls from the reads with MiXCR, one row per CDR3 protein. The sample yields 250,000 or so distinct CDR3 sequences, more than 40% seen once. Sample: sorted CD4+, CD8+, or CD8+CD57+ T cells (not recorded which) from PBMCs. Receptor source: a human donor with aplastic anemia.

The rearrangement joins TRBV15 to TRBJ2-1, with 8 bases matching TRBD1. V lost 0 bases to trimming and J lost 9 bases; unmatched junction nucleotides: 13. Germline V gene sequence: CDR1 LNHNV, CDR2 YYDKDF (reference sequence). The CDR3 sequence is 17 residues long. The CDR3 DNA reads TGTGCCACCAGCAGAGATTTAGGCGGACAGGGAAGGCCTGAGCAGTTCTTC. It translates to CATSRDLGGQGRPEQFF.

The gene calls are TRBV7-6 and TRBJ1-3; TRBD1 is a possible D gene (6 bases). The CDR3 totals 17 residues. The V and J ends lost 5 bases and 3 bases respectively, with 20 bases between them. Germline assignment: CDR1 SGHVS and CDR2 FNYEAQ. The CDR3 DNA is TGTGCCAGCAGCCCCCGCCCGGGGGGGCCTGTTGGAAACACCATATATTTT. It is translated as CASSPRPGGPVGNTIYF.

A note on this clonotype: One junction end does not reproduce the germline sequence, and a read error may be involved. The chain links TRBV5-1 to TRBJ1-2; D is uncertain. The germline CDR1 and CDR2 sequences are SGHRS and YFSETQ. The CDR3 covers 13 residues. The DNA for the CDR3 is TGTGCCAGCAGCTTGCCACCTAACTATGGCTACACCTTC. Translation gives CASSLPPNYGYTF.

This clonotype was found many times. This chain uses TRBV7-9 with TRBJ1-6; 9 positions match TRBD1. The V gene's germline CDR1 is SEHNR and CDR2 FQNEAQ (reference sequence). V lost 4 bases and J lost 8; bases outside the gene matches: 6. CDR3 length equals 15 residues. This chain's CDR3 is CASSSVRTGDSPLHF. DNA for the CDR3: TGTGCCAGCAGCTCCGTGAGGACAGGGGATTCACCCCTCCACTTT.

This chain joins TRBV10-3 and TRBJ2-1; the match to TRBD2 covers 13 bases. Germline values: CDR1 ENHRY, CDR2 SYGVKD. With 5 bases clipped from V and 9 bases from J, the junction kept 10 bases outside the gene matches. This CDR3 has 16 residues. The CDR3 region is CAISWTSGGRAGEQFF. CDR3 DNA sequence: TGTGCCATCAGTTGGACTAGCGGGGGCCGGGCTGGTGAGCAGTTCTTC.

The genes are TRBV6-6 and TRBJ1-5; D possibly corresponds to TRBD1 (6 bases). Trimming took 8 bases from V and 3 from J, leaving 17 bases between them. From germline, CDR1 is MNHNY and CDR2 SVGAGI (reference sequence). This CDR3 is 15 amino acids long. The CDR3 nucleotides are TGTGCCAGCGCGGGGGCAGGCGACGTCAATCAGCCCCAGCATTTT. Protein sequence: CASAGAGDVNQPQHF.

For the CDR3, the DNA is TGTGCCAGCAGTGCGCAAGGTCAAGAGACCCAGTACTTC. Amino acid sequence: CASSAQGQETQYF. This chain connects TRBV2 to TRBJ2-5; D is unresolved. CDR1 is SNHLY and CDR2 is FYNNEI in the germline V gene. The CDR3 covers 13 residues. Trimming cost V 4 bases and J 2 bases, with 8 bases left between them.

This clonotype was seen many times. DNA of the CDR3: TGCAGTGCCCCCGGACTAGCGGGGGACCTAGTCACAGATACGCAGTATTTT. Translation: CSAPGLAGDLVTDTQYF. V and J are TRBV20-1 and TRBJ2-3, with TRBD2 matching 13 bases. Trimming took 6 bases from V and 2 from J; bases not matched to a gene: 11. This CDR3 is built from 17 residues. Germline V gives CDR1 DFQATT, CDR2 SNEGSKA (reference sequence).

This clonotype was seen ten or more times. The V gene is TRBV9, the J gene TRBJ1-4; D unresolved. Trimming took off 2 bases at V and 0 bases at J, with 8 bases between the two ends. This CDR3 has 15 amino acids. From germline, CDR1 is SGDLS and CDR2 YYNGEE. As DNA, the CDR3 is TGTGCCAGCAGCGTGGGTCGAACAACTAATGAAAAACTGTTTTTT. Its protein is CASSVGRTTNEKLFF.